The 14 T cell receptor beta chains below come from one sample, sequenced in a study of tumor and adjacent non-tumor tissue in lung cancer. RNA was extracted from bulk tissue without any cell sorting. A modified ARM-PCR protocol with three rounds of nested PCR amplified TCRbeta. TCRdb reanalysed the multiplex PCR reads using MiXCR and keeps one entry per CDR3 protein. This table holds around 210,000 distinct CDR3 sequences, approximately 74% found once. Sequences were obtained from lung tumor tissue. These receptors all come from a man aged 55 to 70 with non-small cell lung cancer.

This clonotype has a single count. Germline is not matched at one junction end, which may reflect a read error. This chain links TRBV7-8 with TRBJ2-7; 12 bases map to TRBD1. Per germline, CDR1 SGHVS and CDR2 FQNEAQ. The CDR3 sequence is 15 residues long. The CDR3 DNA reads as TGTGCTAGCAGCTTGCCCGGGACAGGGGGCTTCGAGCAGTACTTC. It is translated as CASSLPGTGGFEQYF. The full variable domain, with the rest looked up from reference TRBV7-8 and TRBJ2-7, is GAGVSQSPRYKVAKRGQDVALRCDPISGHVSLFWYQQALGQGPEFLTYFQNEAQLDKSGLPSDRFFAERPEGSVSTLKIQRTQQEDSAVYLCASSLPGTGGFEQYFGPGTRLTVT.

Concerning this clonotype: A much larger clone is a single base away; this may be a read error. The genes are TRBV6-1 and TRBJ1-2, with D perhaps matching TRBD1 (5 bases). CDR3 length: 13 amino acids. Looked up from germline, CDR1 is MNHNS and CDR2 is SASEGT. The CDR3 DNA reads TGTACCAGCAGTGAAGGACATAACTATGGCTACACCTTC. Residues: CTSSEGHNYGYTF.

Concerning this clonotype itself: This may be a read error: a much more frequent sequence differs by one nucleotide. The chain carries TRBV29-1 and TRBJ1-2, with 7 bases aligning to TRBD1. This CDR3 contains 13 residues. In germline, CDR1 is SQVTM, CDR2 ANQGSEA. The trim removed 5 bases at V and 4 bases at J, leaving 7 bases unmatched. In DNA form, the CDR3 reads TGCAGCGTTACAGTACAGGGGACCTATGGCTACACCTTC. This gives the protein CSVTVQGTYGYTF.

The chain links TRBV21-1 to TRBJ1-1; TRBD1, the table's D call, was not compared with the DNA. TRBV21-1 corresponds to a pseudogene. The length of the CDR3 is 15 residues. The chain's CDR3 is CASSSPRRGRAEAFF. CDR3 bases: TGTGCCAGCAGCAGTCCCAGGAGAGGGAGGGCTGAAGCTTTCTTT.

Comments on this clonotype: A read error may explain this, as a much larger clone is one base away. The gene calls are TRBV20-1 and TRBJ2-1, with D possibly TRBD2 on 5 matching bases. V was pared by 0 bases and J by 4 bases, with 7 bases between. Germline CDR1 is DFQATT and CDR2 is SNEGSKA (reference sequence). The CDR3 has 13 residues. The chain's CDR3 is CSAREWEYNEQFF. As DNA, the CDR3 is TGCAGTGCTAGAGAGTGGGAGTACAATGAGCAGTTCTTC.

The chain combines TRBV12-3 or TRBV12-4 with TRBJ1-5; no firm D call. V lost 3 bases, J lost 1 base, and 7 bases lay in between. The CDR3 is made up of 14 amino acids. Written as DNA, the CDR3 is TGTGCCAGCAGTTTGCCACTGAGCAATCAGCCCCAGCATTTT. Residues: CASSLPLSNQPQHF.

This clonotype was found once. One end of the junction does not line up with germline, which may come from a read error. J is TRBJ2-1 and V is TRBV12-3 or TRBV12-4; D possibly corresponds to TRBD2 (5 bases). The CDR3 spans 15 residues. The CDR3 protein is CVSSLAGKLLNDQFF. The CDR3 bases are TGTGTCAGCAGTTTAGCCGGGAAACTCCTCAATGACCAGTTCTTC.

To note about this clonotype: An end of the junction differs from the germline gene, which may be a read error. This sequence joins TRBV29-1 and TRBJ2-4; D tentatively reads TRBD1 or TRBD2 (5 bases each). The CDR3 totals 13 residues. Germline CDR1 and CDR2: SQVTM and ANQGSEA. The CDR3 loop reads CGVVGTGENIQYF. The CDR3, as DNA: TGCGGCGTAGTGGGGACGGGTGAAAACATTCAGTACTTC.

The CDR3 coding sequence is TGCAGCGTCCGGGACATAATTAATGAAAAACTGTTTTTT. Encoded protein: CSVRDIINEKLFF. V gene TRBV29-1 combines with J gene TRBJ1-4, with a weak D call TRBD1 (6 bases). The V and J ends lost 6 bases and 4 bases respectively, with 12 bases between them. The CDR3 spans 13 residues. Germline-derived CDR1 and CDR2 are SQVTM and ANQGSEA.

As concerns this clonotype: At one boundary the junction diverges from the germline segment, which might be a read error. The rearrangement joins TRBV20-1 to TRBJ1-1; 7 positions match TRBD1. Germline values: CDR1 DFQATT, CDR2 SNEGSKA (reference sequence). This CDR3 is built from 15 residues. The DNA of the CDR3 is TGCAATGCTAGAGATCCCGCAGGGGGGGACACTGAAGCTTTCTTT. This gives the protein CNARDPAGGDTEAFF.

For this clonotype: One end of the junction is discordant with germline, which a read error may explain. CDR3 in DNA: TGTGTCAGCAGCCAAGTTGCTAAAACCTACAATGAGCAGTTCTTC. Amino acid sequence: CVSSQVAKTYNEQFF. V and J are TRBV4-2 and TRBJ2-1; D unclear. Germline CDR1 reads LGHNA; CDR2 reads YNFKEQ. This CDR3 is 15 amino acids long.

Of note for this clonotype: A much larger clone lies a single base off, so this may be a read error. The V gene is TRBV12-3 or TRBV12-4, the J gene TRBJ2-3; D is ambiguous. The V and J ends lost 7 bases and 2 bases respectively, with 13 bases between them. The CDR3 has 14 residues. The CDR3 sequence: CASTRWAPTDTQYF. Here the CDR3 DNA reads TGTGCCAGCACCCGGTGGGCCCCCACAGATACGCAGTATTTT.

About this clonotype: The conserved phenylalanine or tryptophan normally closing the CDR3 is absent here, so this likely arose from a read error. The rearrangement joins TRBV11-3 to TRBJ1-2; the D is unclear. The CDR3 has 13 residues. CDR1 is SGHNT, CDR2 YENEEA, per germline. CDR3 region: CANSPRLDSGYTY. CDR3 nucleotide sequence: TGTGCCAACAGCCCTCGGCTGGATTCTGGCTACACCTAC.

V is TRBV5-4 and J is TRBJ2-7, with unresolved D. This CDR3 is 12 amino acids long. Germline loops: CDR1 SGHNT, CDR2 YYREEE (reference sequence). V was clipped by 3 bases and J by 0 bases, with 4 bases between them. Here the CDR3 reads CASSCNSYEQYF. The CDR3 DNA reads as TGTGCCAGCAGCTGTAACTCCTACGAGCAGTACTTC.